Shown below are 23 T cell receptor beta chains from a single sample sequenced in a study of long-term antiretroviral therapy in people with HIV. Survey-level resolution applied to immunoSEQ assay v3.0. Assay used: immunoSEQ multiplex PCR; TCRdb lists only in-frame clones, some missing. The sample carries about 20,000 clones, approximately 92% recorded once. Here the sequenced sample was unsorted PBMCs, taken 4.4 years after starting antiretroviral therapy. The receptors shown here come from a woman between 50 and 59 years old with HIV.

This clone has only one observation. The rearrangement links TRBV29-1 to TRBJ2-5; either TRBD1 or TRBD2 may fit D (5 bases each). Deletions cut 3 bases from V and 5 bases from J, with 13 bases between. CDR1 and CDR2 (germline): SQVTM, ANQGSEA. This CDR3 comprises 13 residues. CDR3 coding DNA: TGCAGCGTTGATAGAGGGGCCGAGGAGACCCAGTACTTC. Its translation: CSVDRGAEETQYF.

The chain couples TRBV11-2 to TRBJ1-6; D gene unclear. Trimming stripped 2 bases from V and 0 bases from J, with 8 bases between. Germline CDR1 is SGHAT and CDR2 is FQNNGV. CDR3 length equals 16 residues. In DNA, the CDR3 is TGTGCCAGCAGCTTAAGCGGGAGCTCCTATAATTCACCCCTCCACTTT. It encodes CASSLSGSSYNSPLHF. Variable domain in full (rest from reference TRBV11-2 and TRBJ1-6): EAGVAQSPRYKIIEKRQSVAFWCNPISGHATLYWYQQILGQGPKLLIQFQNNGVVDDSQLPKDRFSAERLKGVDSTLKIQPAKLEDSAVYLCASSLSGSSYNSPLHFGNGTRLTVT.

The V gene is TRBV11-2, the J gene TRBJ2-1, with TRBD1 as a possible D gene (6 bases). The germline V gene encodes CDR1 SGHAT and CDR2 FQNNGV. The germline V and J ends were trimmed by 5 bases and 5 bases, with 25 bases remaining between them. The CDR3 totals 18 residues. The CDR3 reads CASSPPGWRRTVNNEQFF. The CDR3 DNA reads TGTGCCAGCAGCCCCCCGGGATGGCGAAGGACAGTTAACAATGAGCAGTTCTTC.

For the CDR3, the DNA is TGTGCCAGCAGGGCAGGGGGCACTAATGAAAAACTGTTTTTT. It encodes CASRAGGTNEKLFF. The chain links TRBV6-5 to TRBJ1-4; 8 nucleotides align to TRBD1. The CDR3 spans 14 residues. The germline CDR1 and CDR2 sequences are MNHEY and SVGAGI. Trimming at V came to 6 bases and at J to 2 bases, leaving 2 bases not matched to a gene.

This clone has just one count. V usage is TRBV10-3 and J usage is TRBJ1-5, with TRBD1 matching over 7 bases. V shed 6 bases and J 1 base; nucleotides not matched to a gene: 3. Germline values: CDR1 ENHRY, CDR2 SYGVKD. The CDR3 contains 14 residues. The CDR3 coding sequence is TGTGCCATCAGCAGGGGGGACAGCAATCAGCCCCAGCATTTT. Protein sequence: CAISRGDSNQPQHF.

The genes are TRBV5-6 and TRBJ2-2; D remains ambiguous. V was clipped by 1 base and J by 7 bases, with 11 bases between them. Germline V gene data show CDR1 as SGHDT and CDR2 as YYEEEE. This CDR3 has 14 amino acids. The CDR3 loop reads CASSLKGVGGELFF. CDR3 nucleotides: TGTGCCAGCAGCTTGAAGGGCGTAGGCGGGGAGCTGTTTTTT.

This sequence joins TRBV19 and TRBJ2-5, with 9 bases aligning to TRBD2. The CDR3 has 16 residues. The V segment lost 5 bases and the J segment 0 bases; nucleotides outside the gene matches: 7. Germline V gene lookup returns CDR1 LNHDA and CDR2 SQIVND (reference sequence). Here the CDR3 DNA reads TGTGCCAGTAGTTCACGACTAGCGGATAACCAAGAGACCCAGTACTTC. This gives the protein CASSSRLADNQETQYF.

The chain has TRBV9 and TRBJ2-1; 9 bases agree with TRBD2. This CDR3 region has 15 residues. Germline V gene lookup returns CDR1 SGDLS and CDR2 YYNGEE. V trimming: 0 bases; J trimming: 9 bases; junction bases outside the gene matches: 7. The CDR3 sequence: CASSVGGRGGGEQFF. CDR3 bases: TGTGCCAGCAGCGTAGGAGGGCGGGGGGGCGGTGAGCAGTTCTTC.

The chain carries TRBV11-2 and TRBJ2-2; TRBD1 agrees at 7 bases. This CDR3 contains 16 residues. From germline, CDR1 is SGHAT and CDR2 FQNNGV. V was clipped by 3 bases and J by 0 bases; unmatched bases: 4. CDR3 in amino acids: CASSFRTGANTGELFF. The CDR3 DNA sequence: TGTGCCAGCAGCTTCCGGACAGGCGCGAACACCGGGGAGCTGTTTTTT.

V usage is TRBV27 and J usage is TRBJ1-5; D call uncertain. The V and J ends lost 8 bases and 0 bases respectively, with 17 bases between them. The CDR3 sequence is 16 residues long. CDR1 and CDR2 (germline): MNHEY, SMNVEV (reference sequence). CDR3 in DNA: TGTGCCAGCGGAACCGAGGCTCCGTATAGCAATCAGCCCCAGCATTTT. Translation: CASGTEAPYSNQPQHF.

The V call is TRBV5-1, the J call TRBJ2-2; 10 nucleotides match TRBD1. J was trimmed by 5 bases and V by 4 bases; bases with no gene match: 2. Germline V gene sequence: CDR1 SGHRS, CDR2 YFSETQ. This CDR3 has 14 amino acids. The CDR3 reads CASSPGQGTGELFF. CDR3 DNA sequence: TGCGCCAGCAGCCCGGGACAGGGGACCGGGGAGCTGTTTTTT.

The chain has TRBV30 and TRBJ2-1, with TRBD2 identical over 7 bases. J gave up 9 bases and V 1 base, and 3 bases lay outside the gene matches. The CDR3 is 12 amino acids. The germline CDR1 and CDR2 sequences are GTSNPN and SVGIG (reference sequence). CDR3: CAWSETGGEQFF. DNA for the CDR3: TGTGCCTGGAGTGAAACGGGGGGTGAGCAGTTCTTC.

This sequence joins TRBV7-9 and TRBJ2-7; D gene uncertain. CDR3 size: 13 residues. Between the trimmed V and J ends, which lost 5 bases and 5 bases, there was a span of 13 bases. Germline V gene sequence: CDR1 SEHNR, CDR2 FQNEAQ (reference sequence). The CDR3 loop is CASSPTGLDEQYF. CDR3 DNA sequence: TGTGCCAGCAGCCCCACTGGGCTCGACGAGCAGTACTTC.

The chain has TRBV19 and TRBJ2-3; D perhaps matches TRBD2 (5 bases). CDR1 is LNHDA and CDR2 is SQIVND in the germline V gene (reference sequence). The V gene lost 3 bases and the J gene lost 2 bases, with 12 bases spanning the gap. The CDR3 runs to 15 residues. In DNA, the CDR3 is TGTGCCAGTAGTATGGGCGGGCGAGACACAGATACGCAGTATTTT. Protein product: CASSMGGRDTDTQYF.

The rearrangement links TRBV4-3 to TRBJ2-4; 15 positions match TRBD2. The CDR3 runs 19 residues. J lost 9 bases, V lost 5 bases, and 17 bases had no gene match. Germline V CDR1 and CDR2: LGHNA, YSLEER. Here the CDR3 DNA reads TGCGCCAGCAGCTCCAAGATTTGTAGGACTAGCGGGGGGGTGGGCATTCAGTACTTC. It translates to CASSSKICRTSGGVGIQYF.

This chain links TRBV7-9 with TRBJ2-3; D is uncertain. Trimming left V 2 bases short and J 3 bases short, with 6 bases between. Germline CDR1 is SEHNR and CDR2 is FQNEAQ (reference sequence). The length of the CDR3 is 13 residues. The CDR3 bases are TGTGCCAGCAGCTTACCAGCAACAGATACGCAGTATTTT. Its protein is CASSLPATDTQYF.

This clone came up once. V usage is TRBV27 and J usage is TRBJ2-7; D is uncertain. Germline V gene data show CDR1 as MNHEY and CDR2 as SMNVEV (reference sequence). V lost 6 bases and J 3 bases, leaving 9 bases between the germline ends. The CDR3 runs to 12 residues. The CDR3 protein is CASRRTHYEQYF. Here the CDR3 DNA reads TGTGCCAGCAGACGGACCCACTACGAGCAGTACTTC.

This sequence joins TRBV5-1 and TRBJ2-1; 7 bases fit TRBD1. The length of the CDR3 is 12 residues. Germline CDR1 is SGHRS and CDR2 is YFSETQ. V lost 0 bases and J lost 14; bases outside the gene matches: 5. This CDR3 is CASSLEEQGEFF. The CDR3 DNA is TGCGCCAGCAGCTTGGAGGAGCAGGGGGAGTTCTTC.

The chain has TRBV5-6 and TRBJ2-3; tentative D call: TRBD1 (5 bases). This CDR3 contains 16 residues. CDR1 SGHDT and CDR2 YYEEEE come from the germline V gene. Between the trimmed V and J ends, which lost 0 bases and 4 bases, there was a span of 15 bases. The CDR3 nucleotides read TGTGCCAGCAGCTTGGAGCAGGGAAGTCGGGCAGATACGCAGTATTTT. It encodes CASSLEQGSRADTQYF.

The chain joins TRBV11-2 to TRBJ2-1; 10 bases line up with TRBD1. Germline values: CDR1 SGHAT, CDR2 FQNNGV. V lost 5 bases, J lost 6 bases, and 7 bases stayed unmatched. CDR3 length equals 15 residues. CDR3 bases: TGTGCCAGCAGCGCCGACAGGGGGCCAGTCAATGAGCAGTTCTTC. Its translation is CASSADRGPVNEQFF.

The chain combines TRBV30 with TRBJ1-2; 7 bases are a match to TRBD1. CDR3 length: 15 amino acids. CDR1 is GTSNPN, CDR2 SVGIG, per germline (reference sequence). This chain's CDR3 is CATGDPLTTNYGYTF. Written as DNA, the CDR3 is TGTGCAACAGGGGACCCTTTAACCACTAACTATGGCTACACCTTC.

CDR3 bases: TGTGCCAGTAGTATCCGCTCAGGGGGCAGTAATGAAAAACTGTTTTTT. Its translation is CASSIRSGGSNEKLFF. The rearrangement joins TRBV19 to TRBJ1-4; TRBD1 agrees at 8 bases. The trim removed 3 bases at V and 4 bases at J, leaving 7 bases unmatched. This CDR3 contains 16 residues. Germline V gene sequence: CDR1 LNHDA, CDR2 SQIVND (reference sequence).

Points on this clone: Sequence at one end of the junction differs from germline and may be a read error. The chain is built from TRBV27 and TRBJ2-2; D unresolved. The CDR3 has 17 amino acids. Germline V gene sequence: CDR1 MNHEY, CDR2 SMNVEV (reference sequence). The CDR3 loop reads CARSLVPISTSTGELFF. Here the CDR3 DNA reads TGTGCCAGGAGTTTAGTCCCGATCAGTACCTCCACCGGGGAGCTGTTTTTT.